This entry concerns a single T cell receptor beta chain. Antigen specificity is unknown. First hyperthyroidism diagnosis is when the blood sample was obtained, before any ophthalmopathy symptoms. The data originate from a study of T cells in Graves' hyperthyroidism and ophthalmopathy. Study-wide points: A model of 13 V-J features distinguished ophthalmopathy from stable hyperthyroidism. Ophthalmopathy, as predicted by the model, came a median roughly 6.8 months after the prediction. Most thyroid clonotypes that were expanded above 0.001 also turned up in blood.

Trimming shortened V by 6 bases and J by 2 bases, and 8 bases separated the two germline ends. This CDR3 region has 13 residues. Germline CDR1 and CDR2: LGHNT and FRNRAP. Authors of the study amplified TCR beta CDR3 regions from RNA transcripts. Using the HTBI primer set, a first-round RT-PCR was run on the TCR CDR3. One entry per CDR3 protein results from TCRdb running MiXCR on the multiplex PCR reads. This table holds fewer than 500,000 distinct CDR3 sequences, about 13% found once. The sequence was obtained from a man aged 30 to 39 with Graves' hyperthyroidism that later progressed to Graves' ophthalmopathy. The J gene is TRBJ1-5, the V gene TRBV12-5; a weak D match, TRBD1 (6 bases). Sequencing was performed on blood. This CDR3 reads CASGQGRNQPQHF. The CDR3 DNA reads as TGTGCTAGTGGACAGGGTCGCAATCAGCCCCAGCATTTT.